This T cell receptor (beta chain) was recorded in a study of cytomegalovirus exposure and HLA in healthy donors. Findings of the study overall: The finding came from a later analysis; first-cohort TCR clusters tended to co-occur in the approximately 120 validation repertoires. In vitro confirmation showed three CMV-associated chains to be CMV antigen specific. Associated with cytomegalovirus, according to the listing, were around 170 TCR beta chains.

Profiled with immunoSEQ multiplex PCR; TCRdb holds only in-frame clones, not every one. The table records some 170,000 clones, roughly nine tenths of them present only once. Of note for this clone: As yet, its antigen is unknown.

The V and J ends lost 4 bases and 4 bases, in that order; junction bases with no gene match: 8. The CDR3 is 15 residues long. Germline loops: CDR1 MNHNY, CDR2 SVGAGI (reference sequence). V usage is TRBV6-6 and J usage is TRBJ2-7; TRBD1 matches at 9 bases. This clonotype originated in a woman in her twenties or thirties in good health and CMV-seronegative. Sample: PBMCs. CDR3 amino acids: CASSLDGTGPYEQYF. The CDR3 DNA reads as TGTGCCAGCAGTTTAGATGGGACAGGGCCTTACGAGCAGTACTTC.